These 22 T cell receptor beta chains originate from one sample sequenced in a study of blood T cell repertoires in COVID-19. Repertoires were generated with immunoSEQ multiplex PCR, while TCRdb's copy carries only in-frame clones and drops some. The sample shows 250,000 to 350,000 clones, 90% of them seen only once. The sequencing input was PBMCs or T cells enriched from blood (not recorded which). These TCRs come from a woman under 30 with acute COVID-19.

The sample holds one count of this clone. The chain couples TRBV19 to TRBJ2-3, with D possibly TRBD2 on 5 matching bases. Per germline, CDR1 LNHDA and CDR2 SQIVND (reference sequence). This CDR3 contains 14 residues. Trimming took off 5 bases at V and 5 bases at J, with 14 bases between the two ends. DNA of the CDR3: TGTGCCAGTAGTCAGGTCCGGGATGGAGATACGCAGTATTTT. This encodes CASSQVRDGDTQYF.

This sequence joins TRBV29-1 and TRBJ2-7, with 12 bases identical to TRBD2. CDR1 and CDR2 (germline): SQVTM, ANQGSEA. V trimming: 7 bases; J trimming: 0 bases; junction bases outside the gene matches: 4. The CDR3 is made up of 14 amino acids. The CDR3: CSALGLAGSYEQYF. In DNA form, the CDR3 reads TGCAGCGCCCTGGGACTAGCGGGCTCCTACGAGCAGTACTTC.

The chain carries TRBV5-1 and TRBJ1-1; 12 bases are a match to TRBD1. The ends lost 4 bases at V and 4 bases at J; junction bases unmatched: 2. CDR3 length equals 14 residues. Germline assignment: CDR1 SGHRS and CDR2 YFSETQ. The CDR3 sequence is CASSQGQGATEAFF. The CDR3 DNA is TGCGCCAGCAGCCAGGGACAGGGGGCCACTGAAGCTTTCTTT.

This clone was found once. The chain employs TRBV19 and TRBJ2-5, with D perhaps TRBD2 (5 bases). The CDR3 sequence is 14 residues long. The V end was cut by 1 base, the J end by 5 bases, with 11 bases between. CDR1 is LNHDA, CDR2 SQIVND, per germline (reference sequence). CDR3 loop: CASSIGTSRETQYF. The CDR3 coding sequence is TGTGCCAGTAGTATAGGCACTAGTAGGGAGACCCAGTACTTC.

The chain uses TRBV2 and TRBJ1-4, with unresolved D. The CDR3 extends over 16 amino acids. The V gene's germline CDR1 is SNHLY and CDR2 FYNNEI. The germline V and J ends were trimmed by 3 bases and 7 bases, with 18 bases remaining between them. CDR3 in DNA: TGTGCCAGCAGTGATTTAGGCCGGGGAGTGAGTGAAAAACTGTTTTTT. It translates to CASSDLGRGVSEKLFF.

This clone was seen only once. The chain carries TRBV11-1 and TRBJ2-7; D call uncertain. The germline gives CDR1 SGHAT, CDR2 FQDESV (reference sequence). The CDR3 covers 11 residues. Trimming removed 0 bases at V and 7 bases at J, with 4 bases between. CDR3 in amino acids: CASSLALEQYF. The CDR3 nucleotides are TGTGCCAGCAGCTTAGCACTTGAGCAGTACTTC.

The rearrangement uses TRBV28 and TRBJ2-7; TRBD1 might be the D (5 bases). Between the trimmed V and J ends, which lost 6 bases and 7 bases, there was a span of 13 bases. Germline-derived CDR1 and CDR2 are MDHEN and SYDVKM. The CDR3 length is 12 residues. This CDR3 reads CASRPDTLEQYF. As DNA, the CDR3 is TGTGCCAGCAGACCGGACACCTTGGAGCAGTACTTC.

The rearrangement links TRBV7-3 to TRBJ1-6; possible D gene TRBD1, 5 bases. This CDR3 is 15 amino acids long. Trimming took 3 bases from V and 5 from J, leaving 11 bases between them. Looked up from germline, CDR1 is SGHTA and CDR2 is FQGTGA. The CDR3 DNA sequence: TGTGCCAGCAGCTTTACAGCGGGGGATAATTCACCCCTCCACTTT. Amino acid sequence: CASSFTAGDNSPLHF.

V usage is TRBV7-3 and J usage is TRBJ2-7; possibly TRBD2 for D (5 bases). The V end was cut by 5 bases, the J end by 5 bases, with 10 bases between. The germline V gene encodes CDR1 SGHTA and CDR2 FQGTGA. The length of the CDR3 is 12 residues. CDR3 coding DNA: TGTGCCAGCAGCCTCATCGGGGACGAGCAGTACTTC. The encoded protein is CASSLIGDEQYF. Combining the CDR3 with reference TRBV7-3 and TRBJ2-7 gives the whole variable domain GAGVSQTPSNKVTEKGKYVELRCDPISGHTALYWYRQSLGQGPEFLIYFQGTGAADDSGLPNDRFFAVRPEGSVSTLKIQRTERGDSAVYLCASSLIGDEQYFGPGTRLTVT.

This clone was observed a single time. The V gene is TRBV30, the J gene TRBJ1-2; weak D call: TRBD1 (6 bases). V gave up 5 bases and J gave up 8 bases, with 12 bases separating them. CDR1 is GTSNPN, CDR2 SVGIG, per germline (reference sequence). This CDR3 comprises 11 residues. The CDR3, as DNA: TGTGCCTGGTCTACAGGGAGCGGCTACACCTTC. Translation gives CAWSTGSGYTF.

The chain couples TRBV9 to TRBJ2-1; D is perhaps TRBD2 (5 bases). CDR3 length: 16 residues. Germline CDR1 and CDR2: SGDLS and YYNGEE. The germline V and J ends were trimmed by 0 bases and 7 bases, with 17 bases remaining between them. CDR3 region: CASSVAAVGGPNEQFF. CDR3 coding DNA: TGTGCCAGCAGCGTAGCCGCGGTTGGAGGCCCTAATGAGCAGTTCTTC.

The gene calls are TRBV19 and TRBJ2-5; 10 nucleotides agree with TRBD1. CDR3 length equals 15 residues. Trimming cost V 7 bases and J 3 bases; bases outside gene matches: 8. Germline V gene sequence: CDR1 LNHDA, CDR2 SQIVND (reference sequence). CDR3 in DNA: TGTGCCAGTAAGGGGACAGGGGCGGCCGAAGAGACCCAGTACTTC. Translating it yields CASKGTGAAEETQYF. Based on the CDR3 plus reference TRBV19 and TRBJ2-5, the full variable domain is DGGITQSPKYLFRKEGQNVTLSCEQNLNHDAMYWYRQDPGQGLRLIYYSQIVNDFQKGDIAEGYSVSREKKESFPLTVTSAQKNPTAFYLCASKGTGAAEETQYFGPGTRLLVL.

The CDR3 DNA reads as TGTGCCAGCAGTGATGGGGACTATTTGGAGCAGTTCTTC. Translation gives CASSDGDYLEQFF. J is TRBJ2-1 and V is TRBV2; 7 nucleotides agree with TRBD2. Germline lookup yields CDR1 SNHLY and CDR2 FYNNEI. The CDR3 is made up of 13 amino acids. V was pared by 3 bases and J by 10 bases, with 6 bases of the junction left unmatched.

The V call is TRBV25-1, the J call TRBJ1-4; TRBD1 might be the D (5 bases). This CDR3 is 13 amino acids long. V lost 4 bases, J lost 10 bases, and 13 bases lay in between. The V gene's germline CDR1 is MGHDK and CDR2 SYGVNS. The CDR3 DNA sequence: TGTGCCAGCAGTGGTGGGGTTAGGGGAAAACTGTTTTTT. It is translated as CASSGGVRGKLFF.

This clone was detected a few times. The chain carries TRBV7-2 and TRBJ1-2, with 7 nucleotides matching TRBD1. Germline CDR1 and CDR2: SGHTA and FQGNSA. The CDR3 is 16 residues long. Trimming removed 2 bases from V and 1 base from J; junction bases left unmatched: 7. The CDR3 sequence: CASSLYRQGDNYGYTF. The DNA for the CDR3 is TGTGCCAGCAGCTTATATCGGCAGGGGGATAACTATGGCTACACCTTC.

V is TRBV11-2 and J is TRBJ2-4, with 10 bases fitting TRBD2. CDR3 length equals 13 residues. V trimming: 8 bases; J trimming: 6 bases; junction bases outside the gene matches: 4. Germline CDR1 SGHAT, CDR2 FQNNGV. The CDR3: CASGAGGVNIQYF. The CDR3 nucleotides read TGTGCCAGCGGAGCGGGAGGGGTAAACATTCAGTACTTC.

This chain uses TRBV5-8 with TRBJ1-6; D gene ambiguous. The V gene lost 0 bases and the J gene lost 10 bases, with 8 bases spanning the gap. From germline, CDR1 is SGHTS and CDR2 YDEGEE. The CDR3 runs 13 residues. The CDR3 DNA reads as TGTGCCAGCAGCTTGGAGGAGCGGTCACCCCTCCACTTT. It specifies CASSLEERSPLHF. The variable domain in full, with the rest retrieved from reference TRBV5-8 and TRBJ1-6, is EAGVTQSPTHLIKTRGQQATLRCSPISGHTSVYWYQQALGLGLQFLLWYDEGEERNRGNFPPRFSGRQFPNYSSELNVNALELEDSALYLCASSLEERSPLHFGNGTRLTVT.

The CDR3, as DNA: TGTGCCAGCAGCCAAGCTGACACCCCCCAAGAGACCCAGTACTTC. Residues: CASSQADTPQETQYF. This chain joins TRBV14 and TRBJ2-5; D unresolved. Between the trimmed V and J ends, which lost 1 base and 1 base, there was a span of 10 bases. The CDR3 consists of 15 residues. CDR1 is SGHDN, CDR2 FVKESK, per germline.

Comment on this clone: Other nucleotide sequences from this sample produce the same CDR3. The chain links TRBV7-8 to TRBJ1-3, with D perhaps TRBD1 (6 bases). In germline, CDR1 is SGHVS, CDR2 FQNEAQ. The CDR3 consists of 15 residues. The V and J ends lost 5 bases and 1 base respectively, with 12 bases between them. CDR3 sequence: CASSPRQVSGNTIYF. DNA for the CDR3: TGTGCCAGCAGCCCCAGACAGGTTTCTGGAAACACCATATATTTT.

The rearrangement joins TRBV5-1 to TRBJ1-5, with TRBD1 matching over 7 bases. V trimming: 0 bases; J trimming: 6 bases; junction bases outside the gene matches: 6. This CDR3 has 15 amino acids. Looked up from germline, CDR1 is SGHRS and CDR2 is YFSETQ. The CDR3 here is CASSLEAGGSQPQHF. The CDR3 region has the DNA TGCGCCAGCAGCTTGGAAGCAGGGGGAAGTCAGCCCCAGCATTTT. The full variable domain, with the rest looked up from reference TRBV5-1 and TRBJ1-5, is KAGVTQTPRYLIKTRGQQVTLSCSPISGHRSVSWYQQTPGQGLQFLFEYFSETQRNKGNFPGRFSGRQFSNSRSEMNVSTLELGDSALYLCASSLEAGGSQPQHFGDGTRLSIL.

The rearrangement joins TRBV6-1 to TRBJ1-2; 7 positions match TRBD1. CDR3 length equals 14 residues. Germline assignment: CDR1 MNHNS and CDR2 SASEGT. Losses at the gene ends were 2 bases for V and 8 bases for J; bases not matched to a gene: 8. The CDR3 nucleotides are TGTGCCAGCAGTGAAACCGGACAGGTATGGGGCTACACCTTC. Protein sequence: CASSETGQVWGYTF.

The CDR3 DNA reads as TGTGCCAGCAGCTTAGCCTCCAGCGGGAGCTACGAGCAGTACTTC. Translation: CASSLASSGSYEQYF. The V and J genes are TRBV11-2 and TRBJ2-7; 8 nucleotides agree with TRBD2. With 1 base clipped from V and 3 bases from J, the junction kept 5 bases outside the gene matches. This CDR3 comprises 15 residues. Germline-derived CDR1 and CDR2 are SGHAT and FQNNGV.